This TCR delta chain was identified in a study of gamma delta lymphoproliferative disorders and STAT genes. This clone was found a few times. A far larger clone is just one base off, so this is likely a read error. The sample contains more than one DNA sequence encoding this CDR3. TCRdb repeated clone calling on the multiplex PCR reads with CATT. Among about 930 delta-chain clones, approximately 1.5% were seen once, and the ten largest hold 76%. PBMCs from patients and controls supplied the genomic DNA for sequencing. Germline V gives CDR1 TSWWSYY, CDR2 QGS. CDR3 size: 20 residues. The trim removed 5 bases at V and 5 bases at J, leaving 24 bases unmatched.

The chain combines TRDV1 with TRDJ1; TRDD3 matches 9 bases. This sequence originates from a human donor in good health. Sample: blood. The CDR3 protein is CALGLTWALGEDRVTDKLIF. CDR3 nucleotide sequence: TGTGCTCTTGGGTTAACCTGGGCACTGGGGGAAGATAGAGTGACTGATAAACTCATCTTT.